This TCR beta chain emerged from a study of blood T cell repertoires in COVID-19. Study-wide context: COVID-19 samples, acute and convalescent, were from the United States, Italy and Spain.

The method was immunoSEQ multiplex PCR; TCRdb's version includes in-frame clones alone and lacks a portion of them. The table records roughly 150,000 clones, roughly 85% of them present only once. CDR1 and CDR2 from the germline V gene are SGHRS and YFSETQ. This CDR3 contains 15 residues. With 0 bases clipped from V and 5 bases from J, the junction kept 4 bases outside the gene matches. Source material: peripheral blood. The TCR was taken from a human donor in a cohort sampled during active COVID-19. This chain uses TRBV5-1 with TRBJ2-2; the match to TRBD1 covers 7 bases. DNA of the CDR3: TGCGCCAGCAGCTTGGGGTCAGGGGGAACCGGGGAGCTGTTTTTT. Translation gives CASSLGSGGTGELFF.